These T cell receptor beta chains were read from a single sample in a study of early T cells in non-severe SARS-CoV-2 infection. TCRdb passed the 5' RACE reads through MiXCR, listing each CDR3 protein once. The table lists around 68,000 distinct CDR3 sequences, roughly 5.7% of them singletons, with around 3.3% in the top ten. This specimen consisted of whole blood, obtained at baseline. These receptors were collected from an adult who was a healthcare worker with PCR-confirmed SARS-CoV-2 infection or an uninfected control (not recorded which). CDR3s include the opening cysteine and the closing phenylalanine or tryptophan. A D gene is named only where the DNA matches it firmly. The listing skips clone size in some rows; elsewhere it reads once, few, many or a size class.

clone size	V gene	D gene	J gene	CDR3 protein	CDR3 DNA
few	TRBV2	TRBD2	TRBJ2-3	CASSERLAGVTQYF	TGTGCCAGCAGTGAAAGGCTAGCGGGAGTTACGCAGTATTTT
few	TRBV20-1	NA	TRBJ2-5	CSAPGRGQQETQYF	TGCAGTGCCCCAGGACGGGGCCAACAAGAGACCCAGTACTTC
many	TRBV20-1	TRBD1	TRBJ2-3	CSVPPTGVTDTQYF	TGCAGTGTCCCGCCGACAGGGGTCACAGATACGCAGTATTTT
NA	TRBV21-1	NA	TRBJ2-1	CASHGVTTYNEQFF	TGTGCCAGCCATGGAGTGACTACTTACAATGAGCAGTTCTTC
NA	TRBV24-1	NA	TRBJ1-2	CATSDFTAEWGYTF	TGTGCCACCAGTGATTTCACGGCGGAATGGGGCTACACCTTC
many	TRBV5-5	NA	TRBJ2-7	CASSPLFDVYEQYF	TGTGCCAGCAGCCCGCTTTTTGACGTCTACGAGCAGTACTTC
many	TRBV19	TRBD2	TRBJ2-1	CVSSGSGVNEQFF	TGTGTTTCAAGCGGGAGCGGGGTCAATGAGCAGTTCTTC
NA	TRBV3-1	NA	TRBJ1-1	CASSQEEGRQNTEAFF	TGTGCCAGCAGCCAAGAAGAAGGCAGACAGAACACTGAAGCTTTCTTT
many	TRBV7-8	TRBD1	TRBJ2-7	CASSGGQGYEQYF	TGTGCCAGCAGCGGGGGACAGGGCTACGAGCAGTACTTC
many	TRBV20-1	NA	TRBJ1-1	CSPRGRSTEAFF	TGCAGTCCTAGGGGGAGATCGACTGAAGCTTTCTTT
NA	TRBV4-3	NA	TRBJ1-6	CASSQERGSSYNSPLHF	TGCGCCAGCAGCCAAGAGAGGGGTAGCTCCTATAATTCACCCCTCCACTTT
few	TRBV29-1	NA	TRBJ2-7	CSVEGTFEQYF	TGCAGCGTTGAAGGGACATTCGAGCAGTACTTC
many	TRBV15	NA	TRBJ1-1	CATSKVAFNTEAFF	TGTGCCACCAGCAAGGTCGCATTCAACACTGAAGCTTTCTTT
NA	TRBV6-6	TRBD1	TRBJ1-4	CVSKRTGGSNEKLFF	TGTGTCAGCAAAAGGACAGGCGGGAGTAATGAAAAACTGTTTTTT
many	TRBV29-1	NA	TRBJ1-2	CSVQEGYGYTF	TGCAGCGTTCAAGAGGGGTATGGCTACACCTTC
many	TRBV7-2	NA	TRBJ2-7	CASSFGVTYEQYF	TGTGCCAGCAGCTTTGGAGTTACCTACGAGCAGTACTTC
many	TRBV29-1	NA	TRBJ2-6	CSGPRQVSGSGANVLTF	TGCAGCGGCCCCAGACAGGTCAGCGGATCTGGGGCCAACGTCCTGACTTTC
many	TRBV6-2/TRBV6-3	NA	TRBJ2-3	CASSYRLTRRSTDTQYF	TGTGCCAGCAGTTACCGTCTAACTAGGAGAAGCACAGATACGCAGTATTTT
many	TRBV7-6	NA	TRBJ2-2	CASSNRQSENTGELFF	TGTGCCAGCAGCAACAGACAGTCCGAGAACACCGGGGAGCTGTTTTTT
few	TRBV5-4	NA	TRBJ1-2	CVSSQTQYGYTF	TGTGTCAGCAGCCAAACACAATATGGCTACACCTTC
many	TRBV7-2	TRBD2	TRBJ2-3	CASSPRKGGGSRTDTQYF	TGTGCCAGCAGCCCCCGTAAGGGAGGCGGGAGTCGCACAGATACGCAGTATTTT
NA	TRBV5-1	TRBD1	TRBJ2-1	CASSLPGQGQSSSYNEQFF	TGCGCCAGCAGCCTACCGGGACAGGGTCAATCGAGCTCCTACAATGAGCAGTTCTTC
few	TRBV28	NA	TRBJ1-5	CASSLSTPGNQPQHF	TGTGCCAGCAGTTTATCTACCCCTGGGAATCAGCCCCAGCATTTT
many	TRBV7-9	TRBD1	TRBJ2-5	CASSASGGQETQYF	TGTGCCAGCAGCGCGTCAGGGGGCCAAGAGACCCAGTACTTC
many	TRBV18	TRBD2	TRBJ2-5	CASSPQTSGLETQYF	TGTGCCAGCTCACCACAGACTAGCGGATTAGAGACCCAGTACTTC
few	TRBV3-1	NA	TRBJ1-6	CASSRWISAGSPLHF	TGTGCCAGCAGTCGCTGGATTTCCGCGGGTTCACCCCTCCACTTT
many	TRBV5-1	NA	TRBJ2-7	CASSSRYPGYEQYF	TGCGCCAGCAGCTCGAGATACCCAGGGTACGAGCAGTACTTC
many	TRBV7-9	NA	TRBJ2-5	CASTDPGETQYF	TGTGCCAGCACCGACCCGGGGGAGACCCAGTACTTC
NA	TRBV7-2	NA	TRBJ2-4	CASSLETALAKNIQYF	TGTGCCAGCAGCTTAGAAACAGCCTTAGCCAAAAACATTCAGTACTTC
few	TRBV24-1	NA	TRBJ1-4	CATSDQVQGSVANEKLFF	TGTGCCACCAGTGACCAAGTCCAGGGGAGCGTAGCTAATGAAAAACTGTTTTTT
many	TRBV27	NA	TRBJ2-1	CASKRGGAGAHNEQFF	TGTGCCAGCAAAAGGGGTGGAGCGGGCGCTCACAATGAGCAGTTCTTC
many	TRBV7-2	NA	TRBJ2-1	CASSLPPAGANLF	TGTGCCAGCAGCTTACCGCCGGCTGGTGCCAACCTCTTC
once	TRBV7-9	TRBD1	TRBJ2-7	CASSLGWDRSYEQYF	TGTGCCAGCAGCTTAGGTTGGGACAGATCCTACGAGCAGTACTTC
few	TRBV12-3/TRBV12-4	TRBD2	TRBJ2-1	CASSSGTNYYNEQFF	TGTGCCAGCAGCTCCGGGACTAACTACTACAATGAGCAGTTCTTC
many	TRBV18	NA	TRBJ1-3	CASPVGDRSGNTIYF	TGTGCCAGCCCTGTGGGGGATCGCTCTGGAAACACCATATATTTT
many	TRBV7-6	NA	TRBJ2-2	CASSLVGGELFF	TGTGCCAGCAGCTTAGTGGGGGGGGAGCTGTTTTTT
NA	TRBV10-3	TRBD1	TRBJ2-7	CAISALGQGADYEQYF	TGTGCCATCAGTGCCCTTGGGCAGGGGGCCGACTACGAGCAGTACTTC
many	TRBV7-9	NA	TRBJ2-3	CASSLDSGFSNTQYF	TGTGCCAGCAGCTTAGATTCAGGATTTTCAAATACGCAGTATTTT
NA	TRBV12-3/TRBV12-4	NA	TRBJ2-2	CASRDPGNTGELFF	TGTGCCAGCAGGGACCCCGGGAACACCGGGGAGCTGTTTTTT
many	TRBV7-2	NA	TRBJ2-3	CASSPPQRTQYF	TGTGCCAGCAGCCCCCCCCAGCGTACGCAGTATTTT
few	TRBV20-1	NA	TRBJ2-7	CSARGGHRVGEQYF	TGCAGTGCTAGGGGAGGACACCGGGTTGGTGAGCAGTACTTC
many	TRBV18	NA	TRBJ1-2	CASSPLEDSNYGYTF	TGTGCCAGCTCACCACTCGAGGACAGTAACTATGGCTACACCTTC
many	TRBV4-1	NA	TRBJ1-1	CASSQTGLNTEAFF	TGCGCCAGCAGCCAAACAGGTTTGAACACTGAAGCTTTCTTT
NA	TRBV4-2	TRBD2	TRBJ2-6	CASSRTSTSAGANVLTF	TGTGCCAGCAGCCGGACGTCGACTAGCGCCGGGGCCAACGTCCTGACTTTC
NA	TRBV28	TRBD2	TRBJ2-1	CASTAGGVNEQFF	TGTGCCAGCACAGCGGGAGGGGTTAATGAGCAGTTCTTC
few	TRBV9	NA	TRBJ2-7	CASSVAQASYEQYF	TGTGCCAGCAGCGTAGCGCAGGCCTCCTACGAGCAGTACTTC
many	TRBV6-5	NA	TRBJ1-2	CASSYKVRDYGYTF	TGTGCCAGCAGTTACAAGGTTCGGGACTATGGCTACACCTTC
few	TRBV27	NA	TRBJ1-4	CASSFRRQPATNEKLFF	TGTGCCAGCAGTTTTAGGCGGCAACCCGCAACTAATGAAAAACTGTTTTTT
many	TRBV7-2	NA	TRBJ2-5	CASSQADRTQYF	TGTGCCAGCAGCCAAGCCGACAGGACCCAGTACTTC
NA	TRBV20-1	NA	TRBJ2-7	CSPPGPTEPPGEQYF	TGCAGTCCTCCGGGACCCACCGAACCCCCAGGAGAGCAGTACTTC
few	TRBV7-2	TRBD1	TRBJ2-1	CASSLGQEGNEQFF	TGTGCCAGCAGCTTGGGACAGGAGGGCAATGAGCAGTTCTTC
many	TRBV27	TRBD2	TRBJ2-2	CASSFLLAGEGTGELFF	TGTGCCAGCAGTTTCCTACTAGCGGGAGAAGGGACCGGGGAGCTGTTTTTT
NA	TRBV18	NA	TRBJ1-5	CASSPGTGAGPQHF	TGTGCCAGCTCACCAGGGACCGGCGCGGGGCCCCAGCATTTT
NA	TRBV9	TRBD2	TRBJ2-7	CASSVVTSGSYEQYF	TGTGCCAGCAGCGTAGTGACTAGCGGTTCCTACGAGCAGTACTTC
many	TRBV5-4	NA	TRBJ2-1	CASSLSSILSSYNEQFF	TGTGCCAGCAGCTTATCCTCGATACTGAGCTCCTACAATGAGCAGTTCTTC
many	TRBV12-3/TRBV12-4	NA	TRBJ2-5	CASRDPFQETQYF	TGTGCCAGCAGGGACCCCTTCCAAGAGACCCAGTACTTC
NA	TRBV20-1	TRBD2	TRBJ2-5	CSARATGLAQETQYF	TGCAGTGCTAGAGCCACTGGACTAGCACAAGAGACCCAGTACTTC
few	TRBV7-9	TRBD2	TRBJ2-3	CASSPGLVMYTQYF	TGTGCCAGCAGCCCCGGACTAGTGATGTATACGCAGTATTTT
many	TRBV5-4	NA	TRBJ1-1	CASMRRGGGRIAEAFF	TGTGCCAGCATGCGGCGGGGTGGGGGTCGGATTGCTGAAGCTTTCTTT